Included here is one T cell receptor beta chain sequence, with context. Its antigen is unidentified. The CDR3 is 17 amino acids. The V end was cut by 4 bases, the J end by 3 bases, with 22 bases between. Per germline, CDR1 MGHRA and CDR2 YSYEKL. The library targeted TCRbeta and was prepared with unique molecular identifiers. TCRdb used MiXCR to reprocess the PCR reads, holding one entry per CDR3 protein. The sample shows 530,000 or so distinct CDR3 sequences, more than 20% of them seen only once. This sample was included in a study of T-cell reconstitution after alpha-beta-depleted transplantation in children. Broader study findings: Expanded graft clones numbering several hundred reportedly gave rise to alpha-beta T cells about two months after transplant. Elevated TCRbeta diversity at day 60 was traced, in some patients, to surviving recipient T cells and thymic progenitors. Most T-cell counts and diversity one year after the transplant came from T cells that were newly produced.

This sequence was found in a boy younger than two with Wiskott-Aldrich syndrome, due to receive a stem cell transplant. The chain links TRBV4-1 to TRBJ2-7; D may be TRBD1 or TRBD2 (6 bases each). Sequences were derived from PBMCs, sampled before TCRalphabeta/CD19-depleted stem cell transplant. The CDR3 DNA is TGCGCCAGCAGCCCCCAAGGGGGGTTAGCGGCGAACTACGAGCAGTACTTC. Protein sequence: CASSPQGGLAANYEQYF.